The rows below give T cell receptor beta chains drawn from one sample of a study of blood T cell repertoires in COVID-19. TCRdb keeps only in-frame clones here, not all; method: immunoSEQ multiplex PCR. The profile covers fewer than 80,000 clones, with roughly 89% appearing a single time and roughly 6.2% taken by the ten largest. Sequenced: peripheral blood. The origin of the receptors is a human donor in a cohort sampled during active COVID-19. Both conserved end residues are part of each CDR3. Each record gives: CDR3 DNA, CDR3 protein, J gene, D gene, clone size, V gene. D genes are given only for firm matches. Clone size appears in some rows only: once, few, many, or a class for an expanded clone.

DNA: TGTGCCAGCAGCCAAGAGGGACTAGCAACAGATACGCAGTATTTT
CDR3: CASSQEGLATDTQYF
J: TRBJ2-3
D: TRBD2
size: -
V: TRBV2

DNA: TGTGCCAGCAGTTCCGGGGGGGAGCAGCCCCAGCATTTT
CDR3: CASSSGGEQPQHF
J: TRBJ1-5
D: -
size: few
V: TRBV6-6

DNA: TGTGCCAGCAGCTTAAGCGGGGGGGCCGGAGATACGCAGTATTTT
CDR3: CASSLSGGAGDTQYF
J: TRBJ2-3
D: TRBD2
size: -
V: TRBV7-3

DNA: TGTGCCAGCAGCCTTACCTCCGGGGTCGGGCAGCCCCAGCATTTT
CDR3: CASSLTSGVGQPQHF
J: TRBJ1-5
D: -
size: once
V: TRBV7-2

DNA: TGTGCCAGCCCCGGTAGCGGGGGAGGCCGTTACGAGCAGTACTTC
CDR3: CASPGSGGGRYEQYF
J: TRBJ2-7
D: TRBD2
size: -
V: TRBV2

DNA: TGTGCCAGTAGTCCAAGCGGGGGGCAACATGTTGAGCAGTTCTTC
CDR3: CASSPSGGQHVEQFF
J: TRBJ2-1
D: TRBD2
size: -
V: TRBV19

DNA: TGTGCCAGCAGCCGTCACGCCCCCGGGACAGGGGATTATCGTGGCTACACCTTC
CDR3: CASSRHAPGTGDYRGYTF
J: TRBJ1-2
D: TRBD1
size: -
V: TRBV5-6

DNA: TGTGCCTGGAGGTCGGGAGTCTGGGGGAACACTGAAGCTTTCTTT
CDR3: CAWRSGVWGNTEAFF
J: TRBJ1-1
D: -
size: -
V: TRBV30

DNA: TGTGCCATCAGTGTGGCGGGGGGGCGTGGCACAGATACGCAGTATTTT
CDR3: CAISVAGGRGTDTQYF
J: TRBJ2-3
D: TRBD2
size: -
V: TRBV10-3

DNA: TGTGCCAGCAGCCCCGGGACAGGGTTCGGGGAGCTGTTTTTT
CDR3: CASSPGTGFGELFF
J: TRBJ2-2
D: TRBD1
size: -
V: TRBV7-3

DNA: TGTGCCAGCAGTTTAACAGGGAAGGCAGATACGCAGTATTTT
CDR3: CASSLTGKADTQYF
J: TRBJ2-3
D: -
size: -
V: TRBV27

DNA: TGTGCTAGTGGTTTGCATAAGGACAGGGGCGGTTTTATGGACCAAGAGACCCAGTACTTC
CDR3: CASGLHKDRGGFMDQETQYF
J: TRBJ2-5
D: TRBD1
size: -
V: TRBV12-5

DNA: TGTGCCAGCAGCTTACGGGGAAGATACACTGAAGCTTTCTTT
CDR3: CASSLRGRYTEAFF
J: TRBJ1-1
D: -
size: -
V: TRBV7-2

DNA: TGTGCCAGCAGTCCGGGACAGAAGAATGAAAAACTGTTTTTT
CDR3: CASSPGQKNEKLFF
J: TRBJ1-4
D: TRBD1
size: once
V: TRBV5-6

DNA: TGTGCCAGCACAGGGTTGGGAGAGACCCAGTACTTC
CDR3: CASTGLGETQYF
J: TRBJ2-5
D: -
size: once
V: TRBV5-4

DNA: TGCGCCAGCAGCTTGGGGCACTCGGATAGCCCACTTAGGAAAAACATTCAGTACTTC
CDR3: CASSLGHSDSPLRKNIQYF
J: TRBJ2-4
D: -
size: -
V: TRBV5-1

DNA: TGTGCCAGCAGTCCATCGGGTTATGGCTACACCTTC
CDR3: CASSPSGYGYTF
J: TRBJ1-2
D: -
size: -
V: TRBV6-2/TRBV6-3

DNA: TGTGCCACCGGACCTAGGGGGAGGGCCTACGAGCAGTACTTC
CDR3: CATGPRGRAYEQYF
J: TRBJ2-7
D: -
size: -
V: TRBV15

DNA: TGTGCCAGCAGCGTCGCTAGATCTACCGGGGAGCTGTTTTTT
CDR3: CASSVARSTGELFF
J: TRBJ2-2
D: -
size: -
V: TRBV9

DNA: TGTGCCAGCAGCACCGGGACTAGCGAAAGTAATGAGCAGTTCTTC
CDR3: CASSTGTSESNEQFF
J: TRBJ2-1
D: TRBD2
size: few
V: TRBV6-2/TRBV6-3

DNA: TGCGCCAGCAGCTCAAAAATCGGTAATGAAAAACTGTTTTTT
CDR3: CASSSKIGNEKLFF
J: TRBJ1-4
D: -
size: -
V: TRBV5-1

DNA: TGCGCCAGCAGCTTGGGCGATGGTTCTTATATGAACACTGAAGCTTTCTTT
CDR3: CASSLGDGSYMNTEAFF
J: TRBJ1-1
D: -
size: -
V: TRBV5-1

DNA: TGCGCCAGCAGCCAAAGCGGGGGTGAAGCTTTCTTT
CDR3: CASSQSGGEAFF
J: TRBJ1-1
D: -
size: -
V: TRBV4-3

DNA: TGTGCCAGCAGTTTCGACAGGGACAACCTGAACACTGAAGCTTTCTTT
CDR3: CASSFDRDNLNTEAFF
J: TRBJ1-1
D: TRBD1
size: -
V: TRBV27

DNA: TGTGCCAGCAGACCGGACAGGGGGCGTGAAAAACTGTTTTTT
CDR3: CASRPDRGREKLFF
J: TRBJ1-4
D: TRBD1
size: -
V: TRBV2